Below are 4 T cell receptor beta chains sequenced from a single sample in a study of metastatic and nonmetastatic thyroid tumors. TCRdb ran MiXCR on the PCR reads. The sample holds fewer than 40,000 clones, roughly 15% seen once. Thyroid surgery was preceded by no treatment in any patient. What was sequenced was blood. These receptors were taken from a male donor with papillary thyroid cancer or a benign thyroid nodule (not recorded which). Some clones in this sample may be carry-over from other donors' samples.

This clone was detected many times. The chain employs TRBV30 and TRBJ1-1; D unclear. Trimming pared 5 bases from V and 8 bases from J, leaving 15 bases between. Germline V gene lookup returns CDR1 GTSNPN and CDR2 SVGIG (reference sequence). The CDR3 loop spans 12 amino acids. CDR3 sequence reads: CAWGKSTREAFF. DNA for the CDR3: TGTGCCTGGGGAAAGTCGACTCGAGAAGCTTTCTTT.

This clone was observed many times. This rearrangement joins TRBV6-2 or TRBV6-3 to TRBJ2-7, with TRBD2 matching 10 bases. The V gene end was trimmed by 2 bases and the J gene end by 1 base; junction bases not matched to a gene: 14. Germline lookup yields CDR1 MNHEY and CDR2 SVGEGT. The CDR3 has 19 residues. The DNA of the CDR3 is TGTGCCAGCAGTTACGAAGGGCATAGCGGGAGGCTTGGGTCCTACGAGCAGTACTTC. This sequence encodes CASSYEGHSGRLGSYEQYF.

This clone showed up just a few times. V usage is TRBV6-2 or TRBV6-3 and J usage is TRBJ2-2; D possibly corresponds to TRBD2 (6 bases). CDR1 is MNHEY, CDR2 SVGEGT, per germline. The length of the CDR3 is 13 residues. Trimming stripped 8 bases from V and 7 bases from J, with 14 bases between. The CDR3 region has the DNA TGTGCCAGCGGGGCAGCGGGTGGCGGGGAGCTGTTTTTT. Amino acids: CASGAAGGGELFF.

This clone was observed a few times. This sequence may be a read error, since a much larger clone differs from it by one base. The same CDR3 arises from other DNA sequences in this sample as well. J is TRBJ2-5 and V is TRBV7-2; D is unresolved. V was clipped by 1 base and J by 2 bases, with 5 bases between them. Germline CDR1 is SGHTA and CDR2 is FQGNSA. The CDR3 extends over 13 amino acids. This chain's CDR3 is CASSLGPQETQYF. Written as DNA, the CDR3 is TGTGCCAGCAGCTTAGGACCTCAAGAGACCCAGTACTTC.